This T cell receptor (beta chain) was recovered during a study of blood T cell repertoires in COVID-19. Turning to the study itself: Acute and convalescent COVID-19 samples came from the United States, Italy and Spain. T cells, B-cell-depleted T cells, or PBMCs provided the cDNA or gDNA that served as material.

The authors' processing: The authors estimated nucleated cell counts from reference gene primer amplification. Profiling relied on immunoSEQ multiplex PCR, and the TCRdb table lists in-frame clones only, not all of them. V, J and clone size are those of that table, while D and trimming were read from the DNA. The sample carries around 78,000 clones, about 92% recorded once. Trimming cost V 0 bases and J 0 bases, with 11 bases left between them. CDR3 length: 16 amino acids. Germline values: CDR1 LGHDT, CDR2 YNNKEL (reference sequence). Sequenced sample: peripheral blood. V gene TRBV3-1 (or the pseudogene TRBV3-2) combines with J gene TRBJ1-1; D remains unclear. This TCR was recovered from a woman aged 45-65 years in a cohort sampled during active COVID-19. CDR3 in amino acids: CASSQDAGVMNTEAFF. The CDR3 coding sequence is TGTGCCAGCAGCCAAGATGCCGGGGTCATGAACACTGAAGCTTTCTTT.